The present entry profiles one T cell receptor beta chain with its context. This record comes from a study of low-dose radiotherapy and immunotherapy resistance in tumors. Germline-derived CDR1 and CDR2 are SGHKS and YYEKEE (reference sequence). V lost 4 bases to trimming and J lost 4 bases, with 15 bases between them. This CDR3 region has 15 residues. First-strand cDNA used TRAV- and TRBV-specific primers, covering alpha and beta chains. A roughly 19-cycle PCR with a constant-region primer and V-primer adapter amplified TCRs. TCRdb passed the reads through MiXCR, listing each CDR3 protein once. In the table there are more than 6,000 distinct CDR3 sequences, 61% of which are singletons.

The gene calls are TRBV5-5 and TRBJ1-5; D not certain. The clonotype comes from a human donor with advanced metastatic prostate, ovarian, gallbladder or colorectal cancer (not recorded which). This table probably holds off-target reads from a library built for another chain. CDR3 loop: CASSGKDGPNQPQHF. CDR3 DNA sequence: TGTGCCAGCAGCGGTAAAGACGGACCTAATCAGCCCCAGCATTTT.